This T cell receptor beta chain stems from a study of cytomegalovirus exposure and HLA in healthy donors. About the study: Genotyping showed roughly 86% of fewer than 500 donors falling in the Caucasian-associated ancestry cluster.

PCR primers comprised 60 Vbeta and 13 Jbeta primers. Method: immunoSEQ multiplex PCR; TCRdb's copy keeps in-frame clones and lacks some. Of approximately 200,000 clones in the sample, 85% were seen once. The length of the CDR3 is 13 residues. Looked up from germline, CDR1 is SGHTA and CDR2 is FQGTGA. V was clipped by 7 bases and J by 5 bases, with 14 bases between them. The sequence derives from a woman aged 45-60 years in good health and CMV-seronegative. The rearrangement links TRBV7-3 to TRBJ1-1; D is unclear. Material for sequencing was PBMCs. CDR3 loop: CASKEGPSTEAFF. For the CDR3, the DNA is TGTGCCAGCAAAGAGGGTCCGAGTACTGAAGCTTTCTTT.